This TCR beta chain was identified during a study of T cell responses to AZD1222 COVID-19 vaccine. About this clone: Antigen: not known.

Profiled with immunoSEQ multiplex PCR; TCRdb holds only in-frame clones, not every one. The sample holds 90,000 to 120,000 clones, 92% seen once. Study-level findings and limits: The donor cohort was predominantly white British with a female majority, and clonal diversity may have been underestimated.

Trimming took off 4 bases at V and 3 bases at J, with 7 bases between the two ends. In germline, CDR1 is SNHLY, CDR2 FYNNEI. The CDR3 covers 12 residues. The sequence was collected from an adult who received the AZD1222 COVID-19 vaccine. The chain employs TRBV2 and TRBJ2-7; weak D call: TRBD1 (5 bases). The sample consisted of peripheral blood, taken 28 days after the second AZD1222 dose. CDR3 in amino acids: CASSGGNYEQYF. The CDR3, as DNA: TGTGCCAGCAGTGGGGGCAACTACGAGCAGTACTTC.